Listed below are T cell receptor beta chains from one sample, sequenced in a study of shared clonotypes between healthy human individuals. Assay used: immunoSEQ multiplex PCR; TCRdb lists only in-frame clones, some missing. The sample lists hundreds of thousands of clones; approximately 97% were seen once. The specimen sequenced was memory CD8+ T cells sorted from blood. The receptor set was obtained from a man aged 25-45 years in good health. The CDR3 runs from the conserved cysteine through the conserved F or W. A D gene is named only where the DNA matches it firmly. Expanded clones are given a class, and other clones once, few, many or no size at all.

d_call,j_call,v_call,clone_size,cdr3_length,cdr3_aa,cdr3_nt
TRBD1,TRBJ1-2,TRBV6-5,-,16,CASSYAGQGLLYGYTF,TGTGCCAGCAGTTACGCTGGACAGGGCCTTCTATATGGTTACACCTTC
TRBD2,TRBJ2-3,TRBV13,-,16,CASSSKREDGTDTQYF,TGTGCCAGCAGCTCAAAGCGGGAGGACGGCACAGATACGCAGTATTTT
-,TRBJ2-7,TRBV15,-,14,CATSPYQRNYEQYF,TGTGCCACCAGCCCGTACCAGCGGAACTACGAGCAGTACTTC
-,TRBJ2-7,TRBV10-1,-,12,CASGRTTYEQYF,TGCGCCAGCGGTAGGACAACCTACGAGCAGTACTTC
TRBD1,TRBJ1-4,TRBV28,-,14,CASSLTGAGEKLFF,TGTGCCAGCAGTTTGACAGGGGCGGGAGAAAAACTGTTTTTT
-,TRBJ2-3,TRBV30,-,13,CAGSGPSTDTQYF,TGTGCCGGGTCCGGACCTAGCACAGATACGCAGTATTTT
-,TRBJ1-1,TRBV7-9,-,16,CASSLFRQRQVDEAFF,TGTGCCAGCAGCTTATTCAGGCAGCGCCAGGTGGATGAAGCTTTCTTT
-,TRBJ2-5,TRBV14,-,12,CASSQVWETQYF,TGTGCCAGCAGCCAAGTCTGGGAGACCCAGTACTTC
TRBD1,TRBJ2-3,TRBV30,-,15,CAWRGQGYGTDTQYF,TGTGCCTGGAGGGGACAGGGGTACGGCACAGATACGCAGTATTTT
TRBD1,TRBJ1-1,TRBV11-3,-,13,CASSLSGDREAFF,TGTGCCAGCAGCTTATCTGGGGACAGGGAAGCTTTCTTT
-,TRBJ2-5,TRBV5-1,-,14,CASSWDTFRETQYF,TGCGCCAGCAGCTGGGACACTTTCAGGGAGACCCAGTACTTC
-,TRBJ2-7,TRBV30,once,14,CAWSVDKGIYEQYF,TGTGCCTGGAGTGTAGATAAGGGGATCTACGAGCAGTACTTC
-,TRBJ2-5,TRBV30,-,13,CAWSLGAEETQYF,TGTGCCTGGAGCCTAGGCGCGGAAGAGACCCAGTACTTC
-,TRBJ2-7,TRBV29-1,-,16,CSVVGGTRSLSYEQYF,TGCAGCGTTGTTGGTGGGACGCGAAGCCTTTCCTACGAGCAGTACTTC
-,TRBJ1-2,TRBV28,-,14,CASSVYREEDGYTF,TGTGCCAGCAGTGTATACAGGGAAGAAGATGGCTACACCTTC
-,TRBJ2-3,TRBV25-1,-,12,CASSPRADTQYF,TGTGCCAGCAGTCCCAGGGCAGATACGCAGTATTTT
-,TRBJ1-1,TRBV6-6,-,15,CASSYLARTNTEAFF,TGTGCCAGCAGTTACCTTGCCAGGACCAACACTGAAGCTTTCTTT
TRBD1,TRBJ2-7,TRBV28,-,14,CASISPAGGNEQYF,TGTGCCAGCATTTCACCCGCAGGGGGCAACGAGCAGTACTTC
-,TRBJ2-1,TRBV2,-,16,CASRDTDSDAWNEQFF,TGTGCCAGCAGGGACACCGATAGCGACGCCTGGAATGAGCAGTTCTTC
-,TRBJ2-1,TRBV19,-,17,CASSMWTRNFIIDEQFF,TGTGCCAGTAGTATGTGGACGAGGAATTTTATTATAGATGAGCAGTTCTTC
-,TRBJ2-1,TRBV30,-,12,CAWSPSPNEQFF,TGTGCCTGGAGTCCTAGCCCAAATGAGCAGTTCTTC
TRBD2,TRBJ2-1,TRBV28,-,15,CASSPWTSEYNEQFF,TGTGCCAGCAGCCCTTGGACTAGCGAGTACAATGAGCAGTTCTTC
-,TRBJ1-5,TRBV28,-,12,CASSPAYQPQHF,TGTGCCAGCAGCCCCGCCTATCAGCCCCAGCATTTT
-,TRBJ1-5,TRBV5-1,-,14,CASSPTDSNQPQHF,TGCGCCAGCAGCCCTACAGATAGCAATCAGCCCCAGCATTTT
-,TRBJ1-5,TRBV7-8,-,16,CASSSRDTGWSEPQHF,TGTGCCAGCAGCTCCCGGGACACCGGTTGGAGTGAGCCCCAGCATTTT
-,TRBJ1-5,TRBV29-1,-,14,CSVDVREVGQPQHF,TGCAGCGTTGACGTCAGGGAGGTTGGGCAGCCCCAGCATTTT